A single sample is the source of the 5 T cell receptor beta chains below, sequenced in a study of blood T cell repertoires in COVID-19. Assay: immunoSEQ multiplex PCR; the TCRdb copy retains only in-frame clones and omits some. This table has under 250,000 clones, approximately 80% appearing once. Sample: PBMCs or T cells enriched from blood (not recorded which). These receptors were obtained from a man under 40 with acute COVID-19.

The chain employs TRBV30 and TRBJ2-3; 12 bases match TRBD2. CDR1 is GTSNPN, CDR2 SVGIG, per germline (reference sequence). This CDR3 region has 15 residues. The trim removed 3 bases at V and 5 bases at J, leaving 6 bases unmatched. The DNA of the CDR3 is TGTGCCTGGAGAGAGACTAGCGGGGGTATAGATACGCAGTATTTT. Amino acids: CAWRETSGGIDTQYF. Together with reference TRBV30 and TRBJ2-3, the CDR3 gives the full variable domain: SQTIHQWPATLVQPVGSPLSLECTVEGTSNPNLYWYRQAAGRGLQLLFYSVGIGQISSEVPQNLSASRPQDRQFILSSKKLLLSDSGFYLCAWRETSGGIDTQYFGPGTRLTVL.

CDR3 nucleotide sequence: TGTGCCAGCAGCCAAGAAGTATCGGTAGCGGGGGGCCGCACAGATACGCAGTATTTT. Protein product: CASSQEVSVAGGRTDTQYF. The gene calls are TRBV4-2 and TRBJ2-3, with TRBD2 identical over 10 bases. CDR3 length: 19 residues. V was clipped by 0 bases and J by 1 base; unmatched bases: 10. Looked up from germline, CDR1 is LGHNA and CDR2 is YNFKEQ.

The chain has TRBV10-3 and TRBJ2-1, with 8 nucleotides matching TRBD2. The junction had 8 bases not matched to a gene; V was cut back by 0 bases and J by 4 bases. CDR1 is ENHRY, CDR2 SYGVKD, per germline. The CDR3 contains 17 residues. This chain's CDR3 is CAISESKRGSLYNEQFF. CDR3 nucleotide sequence: TGTGCCATCAGTGAGTCTAAGCGGGGGAGCCTGTACAATGAGCAGTTCTTC.

A remark on this clone: Other DNA sequences from this sample encode an identical CDR3 as well. The chain uses TRBV5-4 and TRBJ2-3; 8 bases are a match to TRBD1. The CDR3 is 15 amino acids. Trimming cost V 0 bases and J 0 bases; bases outside gene matches: 0. Germline assignment: CDR1 SGHNT and CDR2 YYREEE (reference sequence). The CDR3 DNA follows: TGTGCCAGCAGCTTGGGACAGGGGAGCACAGATACGCAGTATTTT. It specifies CASSLGQGSTDTQYF. Based on the CDR3 plus reference TRBV5-4 and TRBJ2-3, the full variable domain is ETGVTQSPTHLIKTRGQQVTLRCSSQSGHNTVSWYQQALGQGPQFIFQYYREEENGRGNFPPRFSGLQFPNYSSELNVNALELDDSALYLCASSLGQGSTDTQYFGPGTRLTVL.

This chain uses TRBV6-5 with TRBJ2-3; tentatively, D is TRBD2 (5 bases). The CDR3 has 16 residues. Germline V lookup: CDR1 MNHEY, CDR2 SVGAGI. Trimming cost V 2 bases and J 0 bases, with 12 bases left between them. CDR3 amino acids: CASSYRTAPSTDTQYF. The CDR3 nucleotides read TGTGCCAGCAGTTACAGGACTGCCCCTAGCACAGATACGCAGTATTTT.